This entry concerns a single T cell receptor beta chain. In the same sample, other DNA sequences code for this CDR3. These data belong to a study of blood T cell repertoires in COVID-19. Looking at the study overall: Both acute and convalescent COVID-19 samples were obtained from the United States, Italy and Spain. From T cells, B-cell-depleted T cells, or PBMCs came the material, which was cDNA or gDNA.

Germline CDR1 is LGHNA and CDR2 is YSLEER. This CDR3 region has 13 residues. V lost 0 bases, J lost 3 bases, and 3 bases lay in between. Per the authors' pipeline: Amplification of reference gene primers provided the estimated nucleated cell counts. The repertoire was sequenced with immunoSEQ multiplex PCR; TCRdb's copy has only in-frame clones and lacks some. V, J and clone size derive from that table, while D and trimming were established from the DNA sequence. The data show about 300,000 clones, more than 85% seen once. The chain has TRBV4-3 and TRBJ1-5; unclear D gene. The sequence was obtained from a man between 65 and 85 years old with acute or convalescent COVID-19. Source material: peripheral blood. In DNA, the CDR3 is TGCGCCAGCAGCCAAGATCTCAATCAGCCCCAGCATTTT. Its translation: CASSQDLNQPQHF.